Listed here are 25 T cell receptor beta chains from one sample, sequenced in a study of blood T cell repertoires in COVID-19. Method: immunoSEQ multiplex PCR; TCRdb's copy keeps in-frame clones and lacks some. The sample yields 260,000 or so clones, around 85% seen once. The sequencing sample was made of PBMCs or T cells enriched from blood (not recorded which). These receptor sequences come from a woman aged 45 to 65 who had recovered from COVID-19.

The V call is TRBV2, the J call TRBJ1-2; maybe TRBD1 (6 bases). V gave up 5 bases and J gave up 2 bases, with 12 bases separating them. The germline CDR1 and CDR2 sequences are SNHLY and FYNNEI. The CDR3 extends over 14 amino acids. The CDR3 loop reads CASSRTGQNYGYTF. The DNA for the CDR3 is TGTGCCAGCAGTAGGACTGGACAGAACTATGGCTACACCTTC. Filled out from reference TRBV2 and TRBJ1-2, the complete variable domain reads EPEVTQTPSHQVTQMGQEVILRCVPISNHLYFYWYRQILGQKVEFLVSFYNNEISEKSEIFDDQFSVERPDGSNFTLKIRSTKLEDSAMYFCASSRTGQNYGYTFGSGTRLTVV.

The chain uses TRBV13 and TRBJ2-7; D remains ambiguous. V lost 2 bases, J lost 6 bases, and 14 bases lay in between. The germline V gene has CDR1 PRHDT and CDR2 FYEKMQ (reference sequence). This CDR3 contains 14 residues. The CDR3 region is CASSLKFRVIEQYF. The DNA of the CDR3 is TGTGCCAGCAGCTTAAAGTTCCGGGTGATCGAGCAGTACTTC.

The V gene is TRBV19, the J gene TRBJ2-2; TRBD1 matches at 8 bases. CDR3 size: 18 residues. V was clipped by 7 bases and J by 4 bases; unmatched bases: 17. Germline CDR1 reads LNHDA; CDR2 reads SQIVND (reference sequence). CDR3 residues: CASTSRRSAGGSTGELFF. The CDR3 DNA reads as TGTGCCAGTACCTCCAGGAGGTCGGCAGGGGGCAGCACCGGGGAGCTGTTTTTT.

The chain couples TRBV4-1 to TRBJ2-3; 7 bases map to TRBD1. V dropped 6 bases and J dropped 3; count of bases not matched to a gene: 9. Germline values: CDR1 MGHRA, CDR2 YSYEKL. The length of the CDR3 is 15 residues. CDR3 sequence: CASSPGQVKTDTQYF. CDR3 sequence (DNA): TGCGCCAGCAGTCCCGGACAGGTAAAGACAGATACGCAGTATTTT.

The chain uses TRBV7-8 and TRBJ2-3; 9 nucleotides line up with TRBD2. Trimming at V came to 3 bases and at J to 4 bases, leaving 5 bases not matched to a gene. This CDR3 region has 15 residues. Germline assignment: CDR1 SGHVS and CDR2 FQNEAQ. CDR3 protein: CASSLRGGPPDTQYF. In DNA, the CDR3 is TGTGCCAGCAGCTTGCGGGGGGGGCCGCCAGATACGCAGTATTTT.

V gene TRBV19 combines with J gene TRBJ1-2; 9 bases fit TRBD1. Germline V lookup: CDR1 LNHDA, CDR2 SQIVND (reference sequence). V was clipped by 8 bases and J by 2 bases; unmatched bases: 6. The CDR3 has 14 amino acids. This CDR3 reads CASQTTGGNYGYTF. CDR3 nucleotide sequence: TGTGCCAGTCAAACGACAGGGGGAAACTATGGCTACACCTTC. Drawing the rest from reference TRBV19 and TRBJ1-2, the complete variable domain is DGGITQSPKYLFRKEGQNVTLSCEQNLNHDAMYWYRQDPGQGLRLIYYSQIVNDFQKGDIAEGYSVSREKKESFPLTVTSAQKNPTAFYLCASQTTGGNYGYTFGSGTRLTVV.

The chain carries TRBV29-1 and TRBJ2-2; D perhaps matches TRBD2 (5 bases). The CDR3 runs 13 residues. Per the germline V gene, CDR1 is SQVTM and CDR2 is ANQGSEA. V lost 3 bases and J 2 bases, leaving 7 bases between the germline ends. CDR3 amino acids: CSVDRGNTGELFF. The CDR3, as DNA: TGCAGCGTTGATCGGGGTAACACCGGGGAGCTGTTTTTT.

The rearrangement joins TRBV3-1 (or the pseudogene TRBV3-2) to TRBJ1-1, with a weak D call TRBD1 (6 bases). The CDR3 is made up of 15 amino acids. Trimming took 0 bases from V and 8 from J, leaving 16 bases between them. The germline gives CDR1 LGHDT, CDR2 YNNKEL (reference sequence). Here the CDR3 reads CASSQEGASDWEAFF. The CDR3 region has the DNA TGTGCCAGCAGCCAAGAGGGGGCAAGCGATTGGGAAGCTTTCTTT.

The count of this clone is one. V is TRBV5-1 and J is TRBJ1-1, with D possibly TRBD1 on 5 matching bases. The CDR3 contains 15 residues. The germline CDR1 and CDR2 sequences are SGHRS and YFSETQ. V gave up 1 base and J gave up 0 bases, with 10 bases separating them. The chain's CDR3 is CASSLSAGMNTEAFF. As DNA, the CDR3 is TGCGCCAGCAGCTTGTCTGCAGGGATGAACACTGAAGCTTTCTTT.

This chain uses TRBV19 with TRBJ1-4; no clear D. Germline V lookup: CDR1 LNHDA, CDR2 SQIVND (reference sequence). The CDR3 length is 15 residues. Trimming took off 3 bases at V and 7 bases at J, with 15 bases between the two ends. DNA of the CDR3: TGTGCCAGTAGTATTTACGGCCAAAGCGGTGAAAAACTGTTTTTT. This translates into CASSIYGQSGEKLFF.

DNA for the CDR3: TGTGCCAGCAGCCCAGACATGGTTAATTCACCCCTCCACTTT. Amino acid sequence: CASSPDMVNSPLHF. The chain joins TRBV5-5 to TRBJ1-6; D gene ambiguous. Trimming took off 4 bases at V and 6 bases at J, with 11 bases between the two ends. In germline, CDR1 is SGHKS, CDR2 YYEKEE (reference sequence). CDR3 length: 14 amino acids.

CDR3 DNA: TGCAGCGTTGAAGGACTAGGGAATGAGCAGTTCTTC. This translates into CSVEGLGNEQFF. V is TRBV29-1 and J is TRBJ2-1, with D possibly TRBD2 on 6 matching bases. The CDR3 runs 12 residues. Germline CDR1 and CDR2: SQVTM and ANQGSEA. Trimming pared 1 base from V and 7 bases from J, leaving 8 bases between.

The V and J genes are TRBV5-6 and TRBJ2-1, with 10 positions matching TRBD2. Germline CDR1 and CDR2: SGHDT and YYEEEE. This CDR3 contains 16 residues. V shed 1 base, J shed 10 bases, and the junction held 11 bases outside the gene matches. The CDR3 protein is CASSLRSLAGVGEQFF. CDR3 nucleotide sequence: TGTGCCAGCAGCTTGAGGAGTCTAGCGGGAGTAGGAGAGCAGTTCTTC.

The rearrangement joins TRBV19 to TRBJ2-2; D not certain. Deletions cut 3 bases from V and 8 bases from J, with 7 bases between. The CDR3 is 12 amino acids. The germline V gene has CDR1 LNHDA and CDR2 SQIVND (reference sequence). CDR3 sequence (DNA): TGTGCCAGTAGTATTTCCCTAGGGGAGCTGTTTTTT. It is translated as CASSISLGELFF.

V gene TRBV6-6 combines with J gene TRBJ2-7; the match to TRBD1 covers 8 bases. There are 13 residues in the CDR3. CDR1 is MNHNY and CDR2 is SVGAGI in the germline V gene (reference sequence). V lost 5 bases and J lost 3; bases outside the gene matches: 3. The CDR3 here is CASSQTGVYEQYF. The CDR3 DNA reads as TGTGCCAGCAGTCAGACAGGGGTCTACGAGCAGTACTTC.

The chain couples TRBV28 to TRBJ2-1; D might be TRBD1 (6 bases). The germline V gene encodes CDR1 MDHEN and CDR2 SYDVKM. CDR3 length: 16 amino acids. Trimming stripped 4 bases from V and 2 bases from J, with 15 bases between. DNA for the CDR3: TGTGCCAGCAGTTCCTCTACAGGGAGAGCCTACAATGAGCAGTTCTTC. Protein product: CASSSSTGRAYNEQFF.

V usage is TRBV15 and J usage is TRBJ2-7, with TRBD2 matching 10 bases. The CDR3 loop spans 15 amino acids. Germline CDR1 LNHNV, CDR2 YYDKDF (reference sequence). V lost 5 bases to trimming and J lost 0 bases; unmatched junction nucleotides: 4. CDR3 sequence (DNA): TGTGCCACCAGCCGGGGGACTAGCGCCTCCTACGAGCAGTACTTC. Residues: CATSRGTSASYEQYF.

The chain is built from TRBV28 and TRBJ2-2; D is possibly TRBD2 (5 bases). The ends were cut back, 8 bases at V and 1 base at J, with 14 bases in the middle. This CDR3 has 15 residues. Germline V lookup: CDR1 MDHEN, CDR2 SYDVKM. For the CDR3, the DNA is TGTGCCAGCGGGTCCGGGGTGGGGAACACCGGGGAGCTGTTTTTT. This translates into CASGSGVGNTGELFF.

The chain employs TRBV4-2 and TRBJ1-2; no clear D. The CDR3 runs 15 residues. Germline V gene lookup returns CDR1 LGHNA and CDR2 YNFKEQ. V gave up 0 bases and J gave up 2 bases, with 10 bases separating them. The DNA of the CDR3 is TGTGCCAGCAGCCAAGATCGGGGTAGGAACTATGGCTACACCTTC. This encodes CASSQDRGRNYGYTF.

This clone was seen a handful of times. This chain joins TRBV5-5 and TRBJ1-2, with D possibly being TRBD1 (5 bases). V gave up 0 bases and J gave up 2 bases, with 5 bases separating them. The CDR3 runs to 13 residues. CDR1 SGHKS and CDR2 YYEKEE come from the germline V gene (reference sequence). CDR3 coding DNA: TGTGCCAGCAGCTTGGGGACAAACTATGGCTACACCTTC. This translates into CASSLGTNYGYTF.

The rearrangement uses TRBV19 and TRBJ2-7; D not resolved. CDR1 LNHDA and CDR2 SQIVND come from the germline V gene (reference sequence). The CDR3 runs to 14 residues. V was cut by 3 bases and J by 0 bases, with 9 bases left in between. The CDR3 DNA reads as TGTGCCAGTAGTATTTTGGGCAGCTCCTACGAGCAGTACTTC. This sequence encodes CASSILGSSYEQYF. Looking up the rest from reference TRBV19 and TRBJ2-7 gives the full variable domain: DGGITQSPKYLFRKEGQNVTLSCEQNLNHDAMYWYRQDPGQGLRLIYYSQIVNDFQKGDIAEGYSVSREKKESFPLTVTSAQKNPTAFYLCASSILGSSYEQYFGPGTRLTVT.

A few counts support this clone. The chain links TRBV6-5 to TRBJ1-5, with no clear D. CDR1 is MNHEY and CDR2 is SVGAGI in the germline V gene. The CDR3 totals 15 residues. Trimming took 7 bases from V and 0 from J, leaving 13 bases between them. In nucleotides, the CDR3 is TGTGCCAGCACGAGGAGCTTAGATAGCAATCAGCCCCAGCATTTT. It is translated as CASTRSLDSNQPQHF.

The chain couples TRBV19 to TRBJ2-1; TRBD2 matches at 10 bases. The CDR3 spans 15 residues. Trimming removed 5 bases from V and 3 bases from J; junction bases left unmatched: 4. In germline, CDR1 is LNHDA, CDR2 SQIVND (reference sequence). The CDR3 is CASSSLAGVYNEQFF. In DNA form, the CDR3 reads TGTGCCAGTAGTTCGCTAGCGGGAGTCTACAATGAGCAGTTCTTC.

The chain has TRBV7-2 and TRBJ2-2; TRBD1 is a possible D gene (6 bases). CDR1 is SGHTA, CDR2 FQGNSA, per germline. V was trimmed by 5 bases and J by 5 bases, leaving 9 bases between them. The CDR3 has 13 amino acids. The CDR3: CASSEQGTGELFF. CDR3 coding DNA: TGTGCCAGCAGCGAACAGGGAACCGGGGAGCTGTTTTTT.

This clone was seen once. This rearrangement joins TRBV7-7 to TRBJ2-5; 7 bases are shared with TRBD1. V was pared by 5 bases and J by 2 bases, with 2 bases of the junction left unmatched. This CDR3 region has 13 residues. Germline V gives CDR1 SSHAT, CDR2 FNYEAQ (reference sequence). CDR3 loop: CASSVGQQETQYF. The CDR3, as DNA: TGTGCCAGCAGCGTGGGACAGCAAGAGACCCAGTACTTC.